The next 16 T cell receptor beta chains were all read from a single sample in a study. TCRdb re-called the 5' RACE reads with MiXCR, one entry per CDR3 protein. The table lists roughly 4,900 distinct CDR3 sequences, about three quarters of them singletons. Material for sequencing was naive CD4+ T cells sorted from blood. Specified subset: naive CD4+ T cells, CD4+CD45RA+CD25-. All receptors come from a female donor with breast cancer.

Turning to this clonotype: Compared with germline, one end of the junction differs, possibly owing to a read error. This chain uses TRBV4-1 with TRBJ1-2; 8 nucleotides line up with TRBD1. The CDR3 totals 15 residues. From germline, CDR1 is MGHRA and CDR2 YSYEKL. The CDR3 nucleotides are TGTGCCAGCAGCCTAAACAGGGGGGAAAACTATGGCTACACCTTC. Translation: CASSLNRGENYGYTF.

In its sample, this clonotype was seen a few times. The chain joins TRBV5-1 to TRBJ2-3, with 12 bases aligning to TRBD2. This CDR3 has 16 amino acids. Germline CDR1 is SGHRS and CDR2 is YFSETQ. The V segment lost 1 base and the J segment 2 bases; nucleotides outside the gene matches: 2. In nucleotides, the CDR3 is TGCGCCAGCAGCTTGAGGACTAGCGGGAACACAGATACGCAGTATTTT. It translates to CASSLRTSGNTDTQYF.

The rearrangement links TRBV20-1 to TRBJ2-5; D remains ambiguous. The CDR3 loop spans 14 amino acids. V was trimmed by 0 bases and J by 5 bases, leaving 13 bases between them. CDR1 and CDR2 from the germline V gene are DFQATT and SNEGSKA (reference sequence). The CDR3: CSARDPRLDETQYF. In DNA, the CDR3 is TGCAGTGCTAGAGATCCTCGCCTCGACGAGACCCAGTACTTC.

This clonotype was picked up one time. The genes are TRBV18 and TRBJ1-1; D is ambiguous. The CDR3 length is 12 residues. Germline lookup yields CDR1 KGHSH and CDR2 LQKENI. Trimming stripped 6 bases from V and 8 bases from J, with 13 bases between. The CDR3 protein is CASSTERYEAFF. The DNA for the CDR3 is TGTGCCAGCTCTACGGAGCGGTACGAAGCTTTCTTT.

Concerning this clonotype itself: An end of the junction does not agree with germline; a read error may underlie this. The gene calls are TRBV5-4 and TRBJ1-2; D uncertain. Germline loops: CDR1 SGHNT, CDR2 YYREEE (reference sequence). CDR3 length: 13 amino acids. The CDR3 spells CASSPKSEYGYTF. As DNA, the CDR3 is TGTGCCAGCAGTCCAAAGTCAGAATATGGCTATACCTTC.

The V gene is TRBV4-1, the J gene TRBJ1-2; TRBD1 matches 7 bases. The J segment lost 4 bases and the V segment lost 1 base, leaving 0 bases of the junction unmatched. Germline CDR1 and CDR2: MGHRA and YSYEKL. This CDR3 has 13 residues. CDR3 region: CASSQGQGYGYTF. DNA for the CDR3: TGCGCCAGCAGCCAAGGACAGGGCTATGGCTACACCTTC.

The rearrangement uses TRBV5-1 and TRBJ2-5; 8 bases match TRBD1. From germline, CDR1 is SGHRS and CDR2 YFSETQ. The CDR3 contains 14 residues. V lost 4 bases and J lost 2; bases outside the gene matches: 4. As DNA, the CDR3 is TGCGCCAGCAGCCAAGGACAGGGACAAGAGACCCAGTACTTC. It is translated as CASSQGQGQETQYF.

The rearrangement links TRBV20-1 to TRBJ2-7; TRBD2 is a possible D gene (5 bases). Trimming pared 5 bases from V and 4 bases from J, leaving 9 bases between. Germline-derived CDR1 and CDR2 are DFQATT and SNEGSKA (reference sequence). The CDR3 covers 11 residues. The CDR3 region has the DNA TGCAGTGCTGGCCGGGGTTACGAGCAGTACTTC. Its protein product is CSAGRGYEQYF.

The V gene is TRBV20-1, the J gene TRBJ2-5, with D perhaps TRBD1 (6 bases). Germline CDR1 is DFQATT and CDR2 is SNEGSKA (reference sequence). Trimming removed 5 bases at V and 2 bases at J, with 12 bases between. This CDR3 comprises 13 residues. The CDR3 DNA follows: TGCAGTGCTGGCCGGGACACACAAGAGACCCAGTACTTC. It translates to CSAGRDTQETQYF.

CDR3 residues: CSVDLAGETQYF. The CDR3 DNA sequence: TGCAGCGTTGACCTAGCGGGAGAGACCCAGTACTTC. The chain links TRBV29-1 to TRBJ2-5, with TRBD2 matching 8 bases. The V gene end was trimmed by 3 bases and the J gene end by 4 bases; junction bases not matched to a gene: 1. The CDR3 extends over 12 amino acids. Germline lookup yields CDR1 SQVTM and CDR2 ANQGSEA.

The genes are TRBV12-3 or TRBV12-4 and TRBJ2-7, with D tentatively TRBD2 (5 bases). The CDR3 spans 14 residues. V lost 4 bases to trimming and J lost 4 bases, with 14 bases between them. The CDR3 DNA reads TGTGCCAGCAGTTCTCCTAGCCCCCCTTACGAGCAGTACTTC. Translating it yields CASSSPSPPYEQYF.

The chain uses TRBV5-4 and TRBJ2-2; 9 bases are a match to TRBD2. The germline V gene has CDR1 SGHNT and CDR2 YYREEE (reference sequence). The CDR3 totals 16 residues. The V gene end was trimmed by 5 bases and the J gene end by 5 bases; junction bases not matched to a gene: 10. Here the CDR3 reads CASSPGLAIRTGELFF. The CDR3 region has the DNA TGTGCCAGCAGTCCCGGACTAGCGATTCGTACCGGGGAGCTGTTTTTT.

The rearrangement links TRBV4-2 to TRBJ1-5, with TRBD1 matching over 8 bases. Germline CDR1 LGHNA, CDR2 YNFKEQ. J was trimmed by 6 bases and V by 3 bases; bases with no gene match: 10. This CDR3 is built from 16 residues. The CDR3 nucleotides are TGTGCCAGCAGCCAGGACGGACAGGGATCCGGTCAGCCCCAGCATTTT. The encoded protein is CASSQDGQGSGQPQHF.

This chain uses TRBV7-2 with TRBJ2-1, with a tentative D call TRBD2 (7 bases). The CDR3 contains 16 residues. V gave up 1 base and J gave up 4 bases, with 14 bases separating them. Looked up from germline, CDR1 is SGHTA and CDR2 is FQGNSA. In DNA, the CDR3 is TGTGCCAGCAGCTTAGGGGGGCTAGCGGAATACAATGAGCAGTTCTTC. This sequence encodes CASSLGGLAEYNEQFF.

This chain links TRBV9 with TRBJ2-5, with D unclear. The CDR3 contains 17 residues. Germline CDR1 reads SGDLS; CDR2 reads YYNGEE. V shed 0 bases and J shed 4 bases, with 19 bases lying between them. CDR3 sequence reads: CASSVGPNGFGPETQYF. In DNA, the CDR3 is TGTGCCAGCAGCGTAGGTCCTAATGGGTTTGGGCCAGAGACCCAGTACTTC.

This chain uses TRBV10-1 with TRBJ2-5, with TRBD1 identical over 9 bases. The junction had 10 bases not matched to a gene; V was cut back by 6 bases and J by 5 bases. The germline gives CDR1 WNHNN, CDR2 SYGVQD (reference sequence). The CDR3 sequence is 15 residues long. The CDR3 sequence: CASRKGQGVMETQYF. DNA for the CDR3: TGCGCCAGCAGGAAGGGACAGGGAGTAATGGAGACCCAGTACTTC.